These T cell receptor beta chains were read from a single sample in a study of long-term antiretroviral therapy in people with HIV. This table comes from immunoSEQ multiplex PCR, and its TCRdb copy is limited to in-frame clones, with some not included. Of approximately 32,000 clones in the sample, 83% were seen once. This specimen was unsorted PBMCs, taken 0.4 years before starting antiretroviral therapy. These receptors all come from a man between 18 and 35 years old with HIV. Each CDR3 is given with its conserved first and last residue. Each record gives: V gene, clone size, J gene, D gene, CDR3 DNA, CDR3 protein. A D gene is named only where the DNA matches it firmly. Clone size is not always given. Where it is, it says once, few, many or a class for expanded clones.

V: TRBV7-3
size: medium-sized
J: TRBJ2-5
D: TRBD1
DNA: TGTGCCAGCAGCTTAGGGGGACAGGGTTGGCAAGAGACCCAGTACTTC
CDR3: CASSLGGQGWQETQYF

V: TRBV19
size: NA
J: TRBJ1-5
D: TRBD1
DNA: TGTGCCACGTCGTACGGGACAGGCTATAGCAATCAGCCCCAGCATTTT
CDR3: CATSYGTGYSNQPQHF

V: TRBV5-5
size: NA
J: TRBJ1-5
D: NA
DNA: TGTGCCAGCAGCTTGACAAATCAGCCCCAGCATTTT
CDR3: CASSLTNQPQHF

V: TRBV7-4
size: NA
J: TRBJ2-7
D: TRBD2
DNA: TGTGCCAGCAGCTTTACTAGCGGAGCCTACGAGCAGTACTTC
CDR3: CASSFTSGAYEQYF

V: TRBV5-1
size: NA
J: TRBJ2-1
D: NA
DNA: TGCGCCAGCAGCTTGGATATCAGTCCCGTTGAGCAGTTCTTC
CDR3: CASSLDISPVEQFF

V: TRBV7-7
size: NA
J: TRBJ2-5
D: TRBD2
DNA: TGTGCTAGCAGCTTAGGGACTAGCGGGGGCCGCCAAGAGACCCAGTACTTC
CDR3: CASSLGTSGGRQETQYF

V: TRBV7-3
size: NA
J: TRBJ2-2
D: TRBD2
DNA: TGTGCCAGCAGCTCCGGGGGGAGCGAGAACACCGGGGAGCTGTTTTTT
CDR3: CASSSGGSENTGELFF

V: TRBV5-1
size: NA
J: TRBJ2-7
D: TRBD2
DNA: TGCGCCAGCAGCTCCCGGAATTTCGGCGGGGGGTCCTACGAGCAGTACTTC
CDR3: CASSSRNFGGGSYEQYF

V: TRBV30
size: once
J: TRBJ1-2
D: TRBD1
DNA: TGTGCCTGGAGCCAGACAGGGTGGCATGGCTACACCTTC
CDR3: CAWSQTGWHGYTF

V: TRBV5-1
size: NA
J: TRBJ2-5
D: NA
DNA: TGCGCCAGCAGCGAGCCGACTACGCCGGAGACCCAGTACTTC
CDR3: CASSEPTTPETQYF

V: TRBV2
size: NA
J: TRBJ2-7
D: NA
DNA: TGTGCCAGCAGTGAAGCAGGGCAGGGGGGGTACGAGCAGTACTTC
CDR3: CASSEAGQGGYEQYF

V: TRBV9
size: NA
J: TRBJ1-4
D: TRBD1
DNA: TGTGCCAGCAGCACGGGACAGAGGAATGAAAAACTGTTTTTT
CDR3: CASSTGQRNEKLFF

V: TRBV5-6
size: NA
J: TRBJ1-2
D: NA
DNA: TGTGCCAGCAGCTTGGTTAAGGGAGGCTATGGCTACACCTTC
CDR3: CASSLVKGGYGYTF

V: TRBV5-1
size: NA
J: TRBJ1-2
D: TRBD1
DNA: TGCGCCAGCACCCCCACCTGGACAGGAGCTAACTATGGCTACACCTTC
CDR3: CASTPTWTGANYGYTF

V: TRBV19
size: few
J: TRBJ1-5
D: TRBD1
DNA: TGTGCCAGTAGTGTAGGGACAGGCAATCAGCCCCAGCATTTT
CDR3: CASSVGTGNQPQHF

V: TRBV5-6
size: NA
J: TRBJ2-2
D: NA
DNA: TGTGCCAGCAGCTTGGTGTCTGCAGCGAACACCGGGGAGCTGTTTTTT
CDR3: CASSLVSAANTGELFF

V: TRBV5-1
size: few
J: TRBJ1-2
D: TRBD1
DNA: TGCGCCAGCAGTGGGGGGACAGGAGTCGACTATGGCTACACCTTC
CDR3: CASSGGTGVDYGYTF

V: TRBV27
size: NA
J: TRBJ1-5
D: NA
DNA: TGTGCCAGCAGTTTAATGGGTAGTCAGCCCCAGCATTTT
CDR3: CASSLMGSQPQHF

V: TRBV7-3
size: NA
J: TRBJ2-1
D: TRBD2
DNA: TGTGCCAGCAGCCTCACTAGCGGGAGACACAATGAGCAGTTCTTC
CDR3: CASSLTSGRHNEQFF

V: TRBV7-3
size: NA
J: TRBJ2-3
D: NA
DNA: TGTGCCAGCAGCTCCCCGGAGGGCACAGATACGCAGTATTTT
CDR3: CASSSPEGTDTQYF

V: TRBV28
size: NA
J: TRBJ1-2
D: TRBD1
DNA: TGTGCCAGCAGTACCCTGACAGGGGTGGGCTACACCTTC
CDR3: CASSTLTGVGYTF

V: TRBV19
size: NA
J: TRBJ1-1
D: NA
DNA: TGTGCCAGTAGTATAGCAGGGGAGGCTTTCTTT
CDR3: CASSIAGEAFF

V: TRBV4-1
size: NA
J: TRBJ2-5
D: NA
DNA: TGCGCCAGCAGCCAACAAGGGGGAGGGTACCAAGAGACCCAGTACTTC
CDR3: CASSQQGGGYQETQYF

V: TRBV6-4
size: once
J: TRBJ2-1
D: TRBD1
DNA: TGTGCCAGCAGCTCGGACAGGGGAAGCCACCAGTTCTTC
CDR3: CASSSDRGSHQFF

V: TRBV5-6
size: NA
J: TRBJ1-2
D: NA
DNA: TGTGCCAGCAGCCCCGCGGGCATAGGAGAAGGGTTC
CDR3: CASSPAGIGEGF

V: TRBV28
size: NA
J: TRBJ2-1
D: NA
DNA: TGTGCCAGCAGAACAGGGCCCGGTTGTCGAGAGCAGTTCTTC
CDR3: CASRTGPGCREQFF

V: TRBV6-1
size: NA
J: TRBJ1-1
D: NA
DNA: TGTGCCAGCACAGTTCGGGTCACTGAAGCTTTCTTT
CDR3: CASTVRVTEAFF

V: TRBV15
size: once
J: TRBJ2-5
D: NA
DNA: TGTGCCACCAGCAGGTCCACGGTCGCGTTGGAGACCCAGTACTTC
CDR3: CATSRSTVALETQYF

V: TRBV7-9
size: NA
J: TRBJ1-6
D: NA
DNA: TGTGCCAGCAGCTGGGGGAATTCACCCCTCCACTTT
CDR3: CASSWGNSPLHF

V: TRBV6-5
size: NA
J: TRBJ1-6
D: TRBD1
DNA: TGTGCCAGCAGTTACTTAGGGACAGGGGATTCACCCCTCCACTTT
CDR3: CASSYLGTGDSPLHF

V: TRBV19
size: once
J: TRBJ2-4
D: NA
DNA: TGTGCCAGTAGTATGCTAGCCAAAAACATTCAGTACTTC
CDR3: CASSMLAKNIQYF

V: TRBV28
size: NA
J: TRBJ2-7
D: NA
DNA: TGTGCCAGCAGTTACTTGGCCGGGACTGCCTACGAGCAGTACTTC
CDR3: CASSYLAGTAYEQYF

V: TRBV5-4
size: NA
J: TRBJ2-5
D: NA
DNA: TGTGCCAGCAGCTTGTGGGGCGGGAAAGAGACCCAGTACTTC
CDR3: CASSLWGGKETQYF

V: TRBV6-6
size: NA
J: TRBJ1-2
D: TRBD1
DNA: TGTGCCACCAGGGGGGCTCTGGGCTACACCTTC
CDR3: CATRGALGYTF

V: TRBV5-5
size: NA
J: TRBJ1-1
D: NA
DNA: TGTGCCAGCAGCTTGGGACAGGAGAGTTTGGGCACTGAAGCTTTCTTT
CDR3: CASSLGQESLGTEAFF

V: TRBV19
size: once
J: TRBJ1-3
D: NA
DNA: TGTGCCAGTAGACCCTCAGGGGAAACTGGAAACACCATATATTTT
CDR3: CASRPSGETGNTIYF

V: TRBV27
size: NA
J: TRBJ2-7
D: NA
DNA: TGTGCCAGCAGTCTCCGCGGGTCAGGGCGATACGAGCAGTACTTC
CDR3: CASSLRGSGRYEQYF

V: TRBV18
size: NA
J: TRBJ2-3
D: NA
DNA: TGTGCCAGCTCACCACCCTTCGCTGAGAGAGATACGCAGTATTTT
CDR3: CASSPPFAERDTQYF

V: TRBV14
size: NA
J: TRBJ1-5
D: NA
DNA: TGTGCCAGCAGCCACTTAGTGTGGAGGGCGAGCAATCAGCCCCAGCATTTT
CDR3: CASSHLVWRASNQPQHF

V: TRBV19
size: NA
J: TRBJ2-3
D: NA
DNA: TGTGCCAGTAGTTCGCAGACAGGGCCCTCCGGGGGTACGCAGTATTTT
CDR3: CASSSQTGPSGGTQYF

V: TRBV5-4
size: medium-sized
J: TRBJ2-7
D: TRBD2
DNA: TGTGCCAGCAGCTGGACTAGCGATAACGAGCAGTACTTC
CDR3: CASSWTSDNEQYF

V: TRBV15
size: NA
J: TRBJ1-1
D: NA
DNA: TGTGCCACCAGCTGGAACACTGAAGCTTTCTTT
CDR3: CATSWNTEAFF